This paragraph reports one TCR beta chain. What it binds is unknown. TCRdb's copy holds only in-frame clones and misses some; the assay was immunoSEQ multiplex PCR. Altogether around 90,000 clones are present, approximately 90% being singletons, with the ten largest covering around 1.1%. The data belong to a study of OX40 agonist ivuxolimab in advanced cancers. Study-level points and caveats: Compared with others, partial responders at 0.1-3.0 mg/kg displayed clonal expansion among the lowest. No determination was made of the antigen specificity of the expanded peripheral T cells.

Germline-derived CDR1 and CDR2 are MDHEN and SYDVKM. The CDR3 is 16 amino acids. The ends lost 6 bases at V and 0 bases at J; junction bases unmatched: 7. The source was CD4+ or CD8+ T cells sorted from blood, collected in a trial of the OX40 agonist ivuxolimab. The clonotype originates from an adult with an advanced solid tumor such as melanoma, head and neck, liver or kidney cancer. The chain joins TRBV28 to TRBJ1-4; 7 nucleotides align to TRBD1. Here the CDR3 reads CASRSGQTATNEKLFF. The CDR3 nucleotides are TGTGCCAGCAGATCGGGACAGACGGCAACTAATGAAAAACTGTTTTTT. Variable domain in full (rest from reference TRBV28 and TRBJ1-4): DVKVTQSSRYLVKRTGEKVFLECVQDMDHENMFWYRQDPGLGLRLIYFSYDVKMKEKGDIPEGYSVSREKKERFSLILESASTNQTSMYLCASRSGQTATNEKLFFGSGTQLSVL.